The rows below give T cell receptor beta chains drawn from one sample of a study of blood T cell repertoires in COVID-19. Assay: immunoSEQ multiplex PCR; the TCRdb copy retains only in-frame clones and omits some. The sample lists 110,000 or so clones, over 80% occurring once. Source material: peripheral blood. All receptors derive from a woman in her 50s with acute or convalescent COVID-19. Each CDR3 is given with its conserved first and last residue. A D gene is named only where the DNA matches it firmly. Rows may omit the clone size; those that give it use once, few, many or a size class.

clone_size: .
j_call: TRBJ1-2
d_call: .
v_call: TRBV6-1
cdr3_length: 16
cdr3_aa: CASSEERVRRDYGYTF
cdr3_nt: TGTGCCAGCAGTGAAGAACGGGTGAGGCGGGACTATGGCTACACCTTC

clone_size: .
j_call: TRBJ2-5
d_call: TRBD1
v_call: TRBV7-9
cdr3_length: 18
cdr3_aa: CASSLVGGKQGRQETQYF
cdr3_nt: TGTGCCAGCAGCTTAGTGGGTGGTAAACAGGGGCGCCAAGAGACCCAGTACTTC

clone_size: .
j_call: TRBJ2-2
d_call: .
v_call: TRBV10-3
cdr3_length: 14
cdr3_aa: CASQGAGATGELFF
cdr3_nt: TGTGCCAGCCAAGGTGCAGGGGCCACCGGGGAGCTGTTTTTT

clone_size: .
j_call: TRBJ2-5
d_call: .
v_call: TRBV4-1
cdr3_length: 13
cdr3_aa: CASSLATQETQYF
cdr3_nt: TGCGCCAGCAGCCTAGCGACCCAAGAGACCCAGTACTTC

clone_size: .
j_call: TRBJ2-1
d_call: TRBD1
v_call: TRBV18
cdr3_length: 15
cdr3_aa: CASSNKGQGYIEQFF
cdr3_nt: TGTGCCAGCTCAAACAAGGGACAGGGATATATTGAGCAGTTCTTC

clone_size: .
j_call: TRBJ2-5
d_call: .
v_call: TRBV7-6
cdr3_length: 11
cdr3_aa: CASSSQWTQYF
cdr3_nt: TGTGCCAGCAGCTCTCAGTGGACCCAGTACTTC

clone_size: .
j_call: TRBJ2-7
d_call: .
v_call: TRBV4-3
cdr3_length: 16
cdr3_aa: CASSQDRAGNPYEQYF
cdr3_nt: TGCGCCAGCAGCCAAGATCGGGCAGGGAACCCCTACGAGCAGTACTTC

clone_size: .
j_call: TRBJ2-1
d_call: TRBD1
v_call: TRBV5-1
cdr3_length: 15
cdr3_aa: CASSRGQGALNEQFF
cdr3_nt: TGCGCCAGCAGCCGGGGCCAGGGGGCTCTCAATGAGCAGTTCTTC

clone_size: .
j_call: TRBJ1-1
d_call: .
v_call: TRBV28
cdr3_length: 14
cdr3_aa: CASSPGQPNTEAFF
cdr3_nt: TGTGCCAGCAGCCCGGGACAACCGAACACTGAAGCTTTCTTT

clone_size: .
j_call: TRBJ2-7
d_call: TRBD1
v_call: TRBV7-9
cdr3_length: 15
cdr3_aa: CASTQWGQGAAGQYF
cdr3_nt: TGTGCCAGCACCCAATGGGGACAGGGGGCTGCCGGGCAGTACTTC

clone_size: .
j_call: TRBJ1-2
d_call: .
v_call: TRBV2
cdr3_length: 12
cdr3_aa: CASSTQGSGYTF
cdr3_nt: TGTGCCAGCAGCACTCAGGGGAGCGGCTACACCTTC

clone_size: once
j_call: TRBJ2-1
d_call: .
v_call: TRBV4-3
cdr3_length: 13
cdr3_aa: CASSQDRVNEQFF
cdr3_nt: TGCGCCAGCAGCCAAGATCGGGTAAATGAGCAGTTCTTC

clone_size: .
j_call: TRBJ1-1
d_call: TRBD1
v_call: TRBV6-6
cdr3_length: 15
cdr3_aa: CASTKTGAPNTEAFF
cdr3_nt: TGTGCCAGCACTAAGACAGGGGCCCCGAACACTGAAGCTTTCTTT

clone_size: .
j_call: TRBJ2-1
d_call: .
v_call: TRBV24-1
cdr3_length: 14
cdr3_aa: CATSDSWTGHEQFF
cdr3_nt: TGTGCCACCAGTGACTCTTGGACTGGGCATGAGCAGTTCTTC

clone_size: .
j_call: TRBJ2-3
d_call: .
v_call: TRBV2
cdr3_length: 12
cdr3_aa: CASSDIEDTQYF
cdr3_nt: TGTGCCAGCAGCGATATAGAAGATACGCAGTATTTT

clone_size: once
j_call: TRBJ1-1
d_call: .
v_call: TRBV5-4
cdr3_length: 14
cdr3_aa: CASSWDIKGTEAFF
cdr3_nt: TGTGCCAGCAGCTGGGACATTAAGGGAACTGAAGCTTTCTTT

clone_size: .
j_call: TRBJ1-3
d_call: .
v_call: TRBV29-1
cdr3_length: 11
cdr3_aa: CSVLLGNTIYF
cdr3_nt: TGCAGCGTTTTACTTGGAAACACCATATATTTT

clone_size: .
j_call: TRBJ1-2
d_call: TRBD1
v_call: TRBV2
cdr3_length: 14
cdr3_aa: CASSSGTGGDGYTF
cdr3_nt: TGTGCCAGCAGCTCCGGGACAGGGGGCGATGGCTACACCTTC

clone_size: .
j_call: TRBJ1-1
d_call: TRBD1
v_call: TRBV30
cdr3_length: 13
cdr3_aa: CAWRTGFNTEAFF
cdr3_nt: TGTGCCTGGAGGACAGGGTTTAATACTGAAGCTTTCTTT

clone_size: .
j_call: TRBJ1-5
d_call: TRBD1
v_call: TRBV10-3
cdr3_length: 16
cdr3_aa: CAISERGQGDNQPQHF
cdr3_nt: TGTGCCATCAGTGAGCGCGGACAGGGCGACAATCAGCCCCAGCATTTT

clone_size: .
j_call: TRBJ2-7
d_call: TRBD1
v_call: TRBV5-6
cdr3_length: 14
cdr3_aa: CASSPRTGLSEQYF
cdr3_nt: TGTGCCAGCAGCCCACGGACAGGGTTGAGCGAGCAGTACTTC

clone_size: .
j_call: TRBJ1-4
d_call: TRBD1
v_call: TRBV4-1
cdr3_length: 22
cdr3_aa: CASSQAPPSTGGIRETNEKLFF
cdr3_nt: TGCGCCAGCAGCCAAGCCCCCCCGTCGACAGGGGGCATTCGGGAGACTAATGAAAAACTGTTTTTT